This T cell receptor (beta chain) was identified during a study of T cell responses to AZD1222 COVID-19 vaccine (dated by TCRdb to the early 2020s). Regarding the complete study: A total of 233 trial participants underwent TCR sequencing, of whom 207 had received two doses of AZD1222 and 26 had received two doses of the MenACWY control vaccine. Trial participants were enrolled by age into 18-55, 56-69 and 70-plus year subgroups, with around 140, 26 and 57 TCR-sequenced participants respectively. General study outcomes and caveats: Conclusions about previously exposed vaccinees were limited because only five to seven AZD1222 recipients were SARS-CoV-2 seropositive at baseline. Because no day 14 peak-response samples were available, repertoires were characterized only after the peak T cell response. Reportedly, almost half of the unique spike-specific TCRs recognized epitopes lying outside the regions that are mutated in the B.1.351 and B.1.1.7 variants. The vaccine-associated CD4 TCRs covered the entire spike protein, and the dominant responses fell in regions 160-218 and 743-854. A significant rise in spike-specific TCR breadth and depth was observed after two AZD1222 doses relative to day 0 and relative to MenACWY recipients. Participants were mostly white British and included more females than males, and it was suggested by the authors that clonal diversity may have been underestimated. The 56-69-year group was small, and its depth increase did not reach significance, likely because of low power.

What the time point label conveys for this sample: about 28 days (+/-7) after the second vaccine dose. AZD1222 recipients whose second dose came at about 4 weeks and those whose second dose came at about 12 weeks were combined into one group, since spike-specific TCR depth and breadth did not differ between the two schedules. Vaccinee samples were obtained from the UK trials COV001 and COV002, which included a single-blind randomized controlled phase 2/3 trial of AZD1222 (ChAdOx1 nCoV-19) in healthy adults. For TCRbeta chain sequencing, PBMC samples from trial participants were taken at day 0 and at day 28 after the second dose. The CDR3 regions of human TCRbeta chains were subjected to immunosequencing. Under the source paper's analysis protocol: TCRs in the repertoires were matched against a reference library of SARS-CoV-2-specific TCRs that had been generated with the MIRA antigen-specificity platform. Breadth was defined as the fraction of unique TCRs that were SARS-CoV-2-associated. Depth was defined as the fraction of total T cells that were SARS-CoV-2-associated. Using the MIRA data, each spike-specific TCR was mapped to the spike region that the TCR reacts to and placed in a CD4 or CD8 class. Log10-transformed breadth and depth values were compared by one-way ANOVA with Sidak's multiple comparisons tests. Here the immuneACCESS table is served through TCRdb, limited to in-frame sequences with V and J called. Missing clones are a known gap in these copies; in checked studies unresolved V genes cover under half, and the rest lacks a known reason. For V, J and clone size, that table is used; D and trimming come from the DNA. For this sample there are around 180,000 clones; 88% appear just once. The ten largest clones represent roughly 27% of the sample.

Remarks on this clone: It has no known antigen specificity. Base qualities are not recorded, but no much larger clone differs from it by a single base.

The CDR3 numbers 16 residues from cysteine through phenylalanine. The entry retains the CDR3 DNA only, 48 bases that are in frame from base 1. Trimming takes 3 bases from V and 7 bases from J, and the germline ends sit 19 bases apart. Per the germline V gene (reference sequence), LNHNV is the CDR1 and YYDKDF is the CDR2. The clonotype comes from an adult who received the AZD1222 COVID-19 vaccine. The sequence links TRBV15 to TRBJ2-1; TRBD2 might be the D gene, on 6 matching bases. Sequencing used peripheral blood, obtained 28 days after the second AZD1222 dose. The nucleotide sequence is TGTGCCACCAGCAGCGACCGGGACTTCTCCAGTAATGAGCAGTTCTTC. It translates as CATSSDRDFSSNEQFF.